Listed below are T cell receptor beta chains from one sample, sequenced in a study of control samples from healthy donors and cancer patients. Sequenced by immunoSEQ multiplex PCR; TCRdb stores in-frame clones only, minus some. The sample holds fewer than 150,000 clones, around 90% seen once. Material: blood. The receptors stem from a man between 18 and 29 years old in good health. The CDR3 runs from the conserved cysteine through the conserved F or W. Each record gives: D gene, clone size, V gene, J gene, CDR3 protein, CDR3 DNA. The D gene is left open where the match is weak. Clone size, where shown, is once, few, many, or a class for clones that have expanded.

NA,NA,TRBV30,TRBJ1-4,CAWSAATNEKLFF,TGTGCCTGGTCCGCCGCAACTAATGAAAAACTGTTTTTT
TRBD1,NA,TRBV11-2,TRBJ1-4,CASSVGTGGGKLFF,TGTGCCAGCAGCGTCGGGACAGGGGGCGGAAAACTGTTTTTT
TRBD1,NA,TRBV5-4,TRBJ2-1,CASSTPGQRLNEQFF,TGTGCCAGCAGCACGCCGGGACAGCGTTTAAATGAGCAGTTCTTC
NA,NA,TRBV10-3,TRBJ2-1,CAISEGHSYNEQFF,TGTGCCATCAGTGAAGGCCATTCCTACAATGAGCAGTTCTTC
NA,NA,TRBV14,TRBJ1-4,CASSLRQANNEKLFF,TGTGCCAGCAGCCTCCGACAGGCGAATAATGAAAAACTGTTTTTT
NA,once,TRBV18,TRBJ1-4,CASSPLGPNEKLFF,TGTGCCAGCTCACCACTTGGGCCTAATGAAAAACTGTTTTTT
NA,NA,TRBV9,TRBJ1-1,CASSVLSGSNTEAFF,TGTGCCAGCAGCGTCCTCTCCGGCTCTAACACTGAAGCTTTCTTT
NA,NA,TRBV7-2,TRBJ1-6,CASSLFRSSYNSPLHF,TGTGCCAGCAGCTTATTCAGGAGCTCCTATAATTCACCCCTCCACTTT
NA,NA,TRBV12-2,TRBJ2-5,CASRPEWQGAGSVIETQYF,TGTGCAAGTCGCCCCGAGTGGCAGGGAGCGGGCTCTGTTATTGAGACCCAGTACTTC
NA,NA,TRBV27,TRBJ2-7,CASSSLDRTYEQYF,TGTGCCAGCAGTTCTCTAGACAGGACCTACGAGCAGTACTTC
TRBD1,NA,TRBV6-1,TRBJ2-1,CASSEWGTGVLSEQFF,TGTGCCAGCAGTGAATGGGGGACAGGGGTTCTTAGTGAGCAGTTCTTC
NA,few,TRBV5-1,TRBJ2-7,CASSLTESEQYF,TGCGCCAGCAGCTTGACAGAGAGCGAGCAGTACTTC
NA,NA,TRBV6-5,TRBJ2-7,CASSKSHSSYEQYF,TGTGCCAGCAGTAAGTCTCATAGCTCCTACGAGCAGTACTTC
NA,NA,TRBV18,TRBJ2-7,CASSPDPTSYEQYF,TGTGCCAGCTCACCCGACCCGACCTCCTACGAGCAGTACTTC
NA,NA,TRBV5-1,TRBJ1-2,CASSFVGQLYDYGYTF,TGCGCCAGCAGCTTTGTGGGGCAGCTCTATGACTATGGCTACACCTTC
NA,NA,TRBV5-8,TRBJ2-7,CASSFGYSYEQYF,TGTGCCAGCAGTTTTGGATACTCCTACGAGCAGTACTTC
NA,NA,TRBV4-1,TRBJ1-6,CASSQDLRRYNSPLHF,TGCGCCAGCAGCCAAGATCTAAGGCGATATAATTCACCCCTCCACTTT
NA,NA,TRBV9,TRBJ1-3,CASSPMGPEGGNTIYF,TGTGCCAGCAGCCCGATGGGCCCTGAGGGAGGAAACACCATATATTTT
TRBD1,NA,TRBV7-6,TRBJ2-1,CASSYRGPYYNEQFF,TGTGCCAGCAGCTACAGGGGCCCGTACTACAATGAGCAGTTCTTC
TRBD1,NA,TRBV7-2,TRBJ1-2,CASSLDRGNPNYGYTF,TGTGCCAGCAGCTTAGACAGGGGGAACCCTAACTATGGCTACACCTTC
NA,NA,TRBV18,TRBJ1-1,CASSPFGNTEAFF,TGTGCCAGCTCCCCCTTTGGTAACACTGAAGCTTTCTTT
NA,NA,TRBV27,TRBJ2-1,CASTLAKGHGNEQFF,TGTGCCAGCACCTTGGCCAAGGGACACGGCAATGAGCAGTTCTTC
TRBD1,NA,TRBV29-1,TRBJ2-7,CSVEGTGPSYEQYF,TGCAGCGTTGAAGGGACAGGCCCATCCTACGAGCAGTACTTC
TRBD2,NA,TRBV3-1/TRBV3-2,TRBJ2-5,CASSSRLAGDETQYF,TGTGCCAGCAGCTCGCGACTAGCGGGGGATGAGACCCAGTACTTC
TRBD1,NA,TRBV6-5,TRBJ1-2,CASIGTGKNYGYTF,TGTGCCAGCATCGGGACAGGGAAAAACTATGGCTACACCTTC
NA,NA,TRBV10-3,TRBJ1-1,CAISDAHMNTEAFF,TGTGCCATCAGTGACGCGCATATGAACACTGAAGCTTTCTTT
TRBD1,once,TRBV7-9,TRBJ2-7,CASSFWDREVSYEQYF,TGTGCCAGCAGCTTTTGGGACAGGGAGGTTTCCTACGAGCAGTACTTC
NA,NA,TRBV5-1,TRBJ2-3,CASSLGGPDTQYF,TGCGCCAGCAGCTTGGGGGGACCAGATACGCAGTATTTT
NA,NA,TRBV18,TRBJ1-2,CASSPPGNQKGYGYTF,TGTGCCAGCTCACCACCCGGGAATCAAAAGGGCTATGGCTACACCTTC
NA,NA,TRBV12-3/TRBV12-4,TRBJ2-3,CASIDQDTQYF,TGTGCCAGCATAGACCAGGACACGCAGTATTTT
TRBD2,NA,TRBV5-4,TRBJ2-3,CASSLLRLAGTDTQYF,TGTGCCAGCAGCCTCCTTAGACTAGCGGGCACAGATACGCAGTATTTT
NA,NA,TRBV12-5,TRBJ2-1,CASEPPPYNEQFF,TGTGCTAGTGAGCCTCCACCCTACAATGAGCAGTTCTTC
NA,NA,TRBV5-8,TRBJ2-7,CASSFDTTGSYDEQYF,TGTGCCAGCAGCTTCGATACCACCGGTTCTTATGACGAGCAGTACTTC
NA,NA,TRBV19,TRBJ2-5,CASSIRGRETQYF,TGTGCCAGTAGTATCCGGGGAAGAGAGACCCAGTACTTC
NA,NA,TRBV5-4,TRBJ1-2,CASSLSLNYGYTF,TGTGCCAGCAGCTTGAGCCTGAATTATGGCTACACCTTC
NA,NA,TRBV5-4,TRBJ2-7,CASSLTLGPEQYF,TGTGCCAGCAGCTTGACCCTGGGACCCGAGCAGTACTTC
NA,NA,TRBV5-1,TRBJ1-5,CASSLVLGQPQHF,TGCGCCAGCAGCTTGGTCCTGGGCCAGCCCCAGCATTTT
NA,NA,TRBV7-3,TRBJ1-1,CASSSEEGTEAFF,TGTGCCAGCAGCTCGGAAGAAGGGACTGAAGCTTTCTTT
NA,few,TRBV2,TRBJ1-5,CASSGTATYQPQHF,TGTGCCAGCAGTGGGACAGCAACTTATCAGCCCCAGCATTTT
NA,NA,TRBV7-6,TRBJ2-7,CASSLDRAYEQYF,TGTGCCAGCAGCTTAGACAGGGCCTACGAGCAGTACTTC
NA,NA,TRBV24-1,TRBJ2-3,CATSDSRGGDTQYF,TGTGCCACCAGTGACTCCAGGGGTGGCGATACGCAGTATTTT
NA,NA,TRBV30,TRBJ1-6,CAWSLIQGNNSPLHF,TGTGCCTGGAGCCTAATACAGGGAAATAATTCACCCCTCCACTTT
NA,NA,TRBV29-1,TRBJ1-2,CSVDVNEYGYTF,TGCAGCGTTGATGTCAACGAATATGGCTACACCTTC
NA,NA,TRBV25-1,TRBJ2-5,CASSEFGGTETQYF,TGTGCCAGCAGTGAATTTGGAGGGACAGAGACCCAGTACTTC
NA,NA,TRBV25-1,TRBJ1-2,CASSEFDTINYGYTF,TGTGCCAGCAGTGAATTTGATACCATCAACTATGGCTACACCTTC
NA,NA,TRBV28,TRBJ2-7,CASSLYGDPYEQYF,TGTGCCAGCAGTTTATACGGGGACCCCTACGAGCAGTACTTC
NA,NA,TRBV11-2,TRBJ1-2,CASALRTGNYGYTF,TGTGCCAGCGCTCTTCGCACAGGGAACTATGGCTACACCTTC
NA,NA,TRBV3-1/TRBV3-2,TRBJ2-5,CASSSFNVASQETQYF,TGTGCCAGCAGCTCATTTAATGTAGCGTCCCAAGAGACCCAGTACTTC
NA,once,TRBV6-5,TRBJ1-2,CASSFEKLGYGYTF,TGTGCCAGCAGCTTTGAGAAGTTGGGCTATGGCTACACCTTC
NA,NA,TRBV5-1,TRBJ2-1,CASSFTSGAYNEQFF,TGCGCCAGCAGCTTTACTAGTGGGGCCTACAATGAGCAGTTCTTC